The subject of this entry is one T cell receptor beta chain. Its target antigen remains unknown. Base qualities are not provided; no much larger clone lies one nucleotide away. The CDR3 contains 11 residues, cysteine and phenylalanine counted. Only the CDR3 DNA stays, 33 bases, in frame from base 1. CDR1 and CDR2 were assigned from the germline V gene as SNHLY and FYNNEI. Relative to germline, V is 3 bases shorter and J is 7 bases shorter, with 6 bases between their ends. Per the publication, the time point label means: about 28 days (+/-7) after the second vaccine dose. Because spike-specific TCR depth and breadth did not differ between the two schedules, AZD1222 recipients who got a second dose at roughly 4 weeks were pooled with those who got a second dose at roughly 12 weeks. Samples from vaccinated people were obtained from the UK trials COV001 and COV002, which included a single-blind randomized controlled phase 2/3 trial of AZD1222 (ChAdOx1 nCoV-19) in healthy adults. For TCRbeta chain sequencing, PBMC samples from trial participants were taken at day 0 and at day 28 after the second dose.

This sample stems from a study of T cell responses to AZD1222 COVID-19 vaccine (dated by TCRdb to the early 2020s). For context, the study as a whole: A total of 230 to 250 trial participants underwent TCR sequencing, of whom some 200 had received two doses of AZD1222 and 26 had received two doses of the MenACWY control vaccine. Trial participants were enrolled by age into 18-55, 56-69 and 70-plus year subgroups, with approximately 150, 30 and 60 TCR-sequenced participants respectively. Study-wide conclusions, independent of this receptor: Vaccine-associated CD4 TCRs spanned the whole spike protein, with dominant responses in regions 160-218 and 743-854. The 56-69-year group was small, and its depth increase did not reach significance, likely because of low power. Because no day 14 peak-response samples were available, repertoires were characterized only after the peak T cell response. After two AZD1222 doses, both the breadth and the depth of spike-specific TCRs were significantly higher than at day 0 and than in MenACWY recipients. Conclusions about previously exposed vaccinees are limited because only six or seven AZD1222 recipients were SARS-CoV-2 seropositive at baseline. Participants were mostly white British, with more females than males. The authors suggested clonal diversity may have been underestimated. Epitopes outside the regions mutated in the B.1.351 and B.1.1.7 variants were reportedly recognized by nearly half of the unique spike-specific TCRs.

The CDR3 regions of human TCRbeta chains were subjected to immunosequencing. For the original study's pipeline: TCRs in the repertoires were matched against a reference library of SARS-CoV-2-specific TCRs that had been generated with the MIRA antigen-specificity platform. Breadth meant the fraction of unique TCRs that were SARS-CoV-2-associated, whereas depth meant the fraction of total T cells that were SARS-CoV-2-associated. Each spike-specific TCR was assigned to its reactive spike region and to a CD4 or CD8 class using the MIRA data. Log10-transformed breadth and depth values were compared by one-way ANOVA with Sidak's multiple comparisons tests. The source is immuneACCESS, and TCRdb retained only in-frame sequences with V and J called. Part of the clones is not carried over; for the studies checked, unresolved V genes explain less than half of this, and the remainder is unexplained. The DNA gave D and trimming, while V, J and clone size come from that table. A total of some 120,000 clones appear in this sample, around 92% of them only once. The top ten clones comprise approximately 7.9% of the sample.

The V and J genes are TRBV2 and TRBJ1-1, with no D gene named confidently. This TCR was sampled from an adult who received the AZD1222 COVID-19 vaccine. Sequencing was performed on peripheral blood, taken 28 days after the second AZD1222 dose. The bases read TGTGCCAGCAGTGATTGGGGTGAAGCTTTCTTT. Translated, it gives CASSDWGEAFF.